The table lists the clone carrying this TCR beta chain with a few counts. Its antigen is undetermined. The entry originates in a study of cytomegalovirus exposure and HLA in healthy donors. Study results and caveats: High specificity and sensitivity for cytomegalovirus status were reported for the classifier. Sequencing probably produced one cluster of sequence variants that were highly shared. The study carried out a later analysis of TCR beta sequences. It associated some 17,000 of them with specific HLA alleles at a false discovery rate of 0.05.

Trimming removed 1 base at V and 0 bases at J, with 10 bases between. Germline assignment: CDR1 SGHTA and CDR2 FQGNSA. The CDR3 length is 15 residues. The PCR ran on 60 Vbeta and 13 Jbeta primers. Profiling relied on immunoSEQ multiplex PCR, and the TCRdb table lists in-frame clones only, not all of them. This table holds some 140,000 clones, roughly 9% found once. The V call is TRBV7-2, the J call TRBJ2-7, with D possibly being TRBD1 (6 bases). The TCR comes from a woman aged 40 to 50 in good health and CMV-seropositive. Sequencing was performed on PBMCs. CDR3 protein: CASSLDRDPSYEQYF. Here the CDR3 DNA reads TGTGCCAGCAGCTTAGACAGGGACCCCTCCTACGAGCAGTACTTC.